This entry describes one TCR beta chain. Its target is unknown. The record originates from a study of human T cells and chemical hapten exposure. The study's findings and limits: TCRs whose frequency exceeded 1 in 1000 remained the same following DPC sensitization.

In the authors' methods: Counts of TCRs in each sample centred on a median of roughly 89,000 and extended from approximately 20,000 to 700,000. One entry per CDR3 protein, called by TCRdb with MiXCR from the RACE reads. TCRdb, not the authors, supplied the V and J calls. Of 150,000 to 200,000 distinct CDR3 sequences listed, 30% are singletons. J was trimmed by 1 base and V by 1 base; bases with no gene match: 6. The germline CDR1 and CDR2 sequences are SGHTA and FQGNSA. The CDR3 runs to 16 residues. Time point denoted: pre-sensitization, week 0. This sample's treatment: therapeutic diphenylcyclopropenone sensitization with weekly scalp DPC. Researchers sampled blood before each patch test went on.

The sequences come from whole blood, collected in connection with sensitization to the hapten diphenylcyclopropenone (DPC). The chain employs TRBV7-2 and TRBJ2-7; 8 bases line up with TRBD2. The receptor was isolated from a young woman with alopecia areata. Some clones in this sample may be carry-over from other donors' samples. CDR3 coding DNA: TGTGCCAGCAGCTTAGGGCTAGCGGGCCCGTCCTACGAGCAGTACTTC. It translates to CASSLGLAGPSYEQYF.